What follows are 27 T cell receptor beta chains derived from one specimen sequenced in a study of Ad26.COV2.S vaccination and SARS-CoV-2 variants. TCRdb's copy holds only in-frame clones and misses some; the assay was immunoSEQ multiplex PCR. The repertoire holds about 180,000 clones, around nine tenths seen once, with over 4.5% in the top ten. Sample: peripheral blood, taken after recovery from COVID-19. Receptors were obtained from a human donor who had recovered from COVID-19.

This sequence joins TRBV7-6 and TRBJ1-1, with TRBD1 matching 8 bases. The J segment lost 4 bases and the V segment lost 5 bases, leaving 9 bases of the junction unmatched. The CDR3 runs 15 residues. Germline CDR1 SGHVS, CDR2 FNYEAQ. CDR3 bases: TGTGCCAGCAGCCCGCGGGACAGGCGAGGCACTGAAGCTTTCTTT. It is translated as CASSPRDRRGTEAFF. Variable domain in full (rest from reference TRBV7-6 and TRBJ1-1): GAGVSQSPRYKVTKRGQDVALRCDPISGHVSLYWYRQALGQGPEFLTYFNYEAQQDKSGLPNDRFSAERPEGSISTLTIQRTEQRDSAMYRCASSPRDRRGTEAFFGQGTRLTVV.

The CDR3 sequence is CASSVRSGGENEQFF. Here the CDR3 DNA reads TGTGCCAGCAGCGTACGTAGCGGGGGGGAAAATGAGCAGTTCTTC. The chain links TRBV9 to TRBJ2-1; 11 bases line up with TRBD2. V lost 1 base to trimming and J lost 7 bases; unmatched junction nucleotides: 4. The germline gives CDR1 SGDLS, CDR2 YYNGEE. The CDR3 totals 15 residues. The entire variable domain, with the rest obtained from reference TRBV9 and TRBJ2-1, is as follows: DSGVTQTPKHLITATGQRVTLRCSPRSGDLSVYWYQQSLDQGLQFLIQYYNGEERAKGNILERFSAQQFPDLHSELNLSSLELGDSALYFCASSVRSGGENEQFFGPGTRLTVL.

This chain's CDR3 is CASSIDRAGLGNSPLHF. The CDR3 DNA reads as TGTGCCAGTAGTATAGATCGGGCAGGCCTGGGAAATTCACCCCTCCACTTT. This sequence joins TRBV19 and TRBJ1-6; D gene unclear. Per germline, CDR1 LNHDA and CDR2 SQIVND (reference sequence). The CDR3 sequence is 17 residues long. The V end lost 0 bases, the J end lost 7 bases, and 16 bases lay between the germline ends.

In its sample, this clone was seen once. This chain links TRBV5-1 with TRBJ2-3; tentatively, D is TRBD1 (5 bases). This CDR3 spans 14 amino acids. Trimming stripped 4 bases from V and 2 bases from J, with 11 bases between. Per the germline V gene, CDR1 is SGHRS and CDR2 is YFSETQ. The CDR3 nucleotides read TGCGCCAGCAGCACGACAGTAATCACAGATACGCAGTATTTT. Protein: CASSTTVITDTQYF.

The gene calls are TRBV5-8 and TRBJ1-6; D call uncertain. The CDR3 is 13 residues long. The germline V gene has CDR1 SGHTS and CDR2 YDEGEE. V lost 3 bases to trimming and J lost 7 bases, with 8 bases between them. The CDR3 DNA is TGTGCCAGCAGCTCGCCGGGGAATTCACCCCTCCACTTT. This sequence encodes CASSSPGNSPLHF.

The V call is TRBV27, the J call TRBJ2-1, with D possibly being TRBD1 (6 bases). The ends were cut back, 3 bases at V and 7 bases at J, with 13 bases in the middle. CDR3 length: 14 amino acids. The germline CDR1 and CDR2 sequences are MNHEY and SMNVEV (reference sequence). This CDR3 reads CASSFLAGENEQFF. DNA for the CDR3: TGTGCCAGCAGTTTTCTTGCAGGGGAAAATGAGCAGTTCTTC.

The chain uses TRBV27 and TRBJ2-7; 9 positions agree with TRBD2. From germline, CDR1 is MNHEY and CDR2 SMNVEV (reference sequence). The CDR3 has 16 amino acids. With 1 base clipped from V and 4 bases from J, the junction kept 8 bases outside the gene matches. CDR3 in amino acids: CASSLYPGSGSYEQYF. CDR3 nucleotides: TGTGCCAGCAGTTTATATCCCGGTAGCGGGAGTTACGAGCAGTACTTC.

The gene calls are TRBV6-8 and TRBJ1-2, with 7 bases that match TRBD1. Germline CDR1 reads MNHGY; CDR2 reads SAAAGT. This CDR3 comprises 15 residues. The junction had 9 bases not matched to a gene; V was cut back by 4 bases and J by 4 bases. Written as DNA, the CDR3 is TGTGCCAGCAGTTCACCTAGGGGGCGGAGCTATGGCTACACCTTC. It yields the protein CASSSPRGRSYGYTF.

The chain couples TRBV11-2 to TRBJ2-1; D gene uncertain. The CDR3 is 15 residues long. With 1 base removed from V and 9 bases from J, the gap between germline ends came to 16 bases. Germline V gene data show CDR1 as SGHAT and CDR2 as FQNNGV. The CDR3 DNA reads TGTGCCAGCAGCTTAGGGACCACCAGGTTGGTTGAGCAGTTCTTC. Protein sequence: CASSLGTTRLVEQFF.

The V call is TRBV5-1, the J call TRBJ2-1; D remains unclear. This CDR3 contains 11 residues. Trimming cost V 4 bases and J 5 bases, with 4 bases left between them. Germline V gene data show CDR1 as SGHRS and CDR2 as YFSETQ. The CDR3 reads CASSPDNEQFF. Written as DNA, the CDR3 is TGCGCCAGCAGCCCAGACAATGAGCAGTTCTTC.

The chain links TRBV14 to TRBJ2-2, with a weak D call TRBD2 (5 bases). Between the trimmed V and J ends, which lost 3 bases and 1 base, there was a span of 15 bases. CDR3 length equals 17 residues. Germline V gene data show CDR1 as SGHDN and CDR2 as FVKESK. CDR3 amino acids: CASSQDWRAQNTGELFF. CDR3 sequence (DNA): TGTGCCAGCAGCCAGGATTGGCGGGCCCAGAACACCGGGGAGCTGTTTTTT. The variable domain in full, completed from reference TRBV14 and TRBJ2-2, reads EAGVTQFPSHSVIEKGQTVTLRCDPISGHDNLYWYRRVMGKEIKFLLHFVKESKQDESGMPNNRFLAERTGGTYSTLKVQPAELEDSGVYFCASSQDWRAQNTGELFFGEGSRLTVL.

V usage is TRBV13 and J usage is TRBJ2-7; TRBD2 agrees at 11 bases. This CDR3 region has 16 residues. In germline, CDR1 is PRHDT, CDR2 FYEKMQ (reference sequence). Unmatched junction bases numbered 7, after V lost 5 bases and J lost 1 base. The CDR3: CASSAGTSGFSYEQYF. As DNA, the CDR3 is TGTGCCAGCAGCGCCGGGACTAGCGGATTTTCCTACGAGCAGTACTTC.

The chain uses TRBV15 and TRBJ1-6; D is possibly TRBD1 (6 bases). This CDR3 spans 14 amino acids. CDR1 and CDR2 from the germline V gene are LNHNV and YYDKDF (reference sequence). V was shortened by 5 bases and J by 8 bases, with 13 bases between the two germline ends. CDR3 in amino acids: CATSSRDTYSPLHF. The CDR3 region has the DNA TGTGCCACCAGCTCCCGGGACACTTATTCACCCCTCCACTTT.

The J gene is TRBJ1-3, the V gene TRBV25-1; weak D call: TRBD1 (5 bases). Germline V CDR1 and CDR2: MGHDK, SYGVNS. This CDR3 contains 17 residues. The V end was cut by 4 bases, the J end by 2 bases, with 18 bases between. The CDR3 nucleotides are TGTGCCAGCAGTGTTGGTGGAGGGGCAGTGACTGGAAACACCATATATTTT. Residues: CASSVGGGAVTGNTIYF.

This chain links TRBV18 with TRBJ2-7; the match to TRBD1 covers 10 bases. Per the germline V gene, CDR1 is KGHSH and CDR2 is LQKENI. CDR3 size: 14 residues. The J segment lost 4 bases and the V segment lost 3 bases, leaving 3 bases of the junction unmatched. CDR3 amino acids: CASSPTDRGYEQYF. CDR3 nucleotide sequence: TGTGCCAGCTCACCCACGGACAGGGGGTACGAGCAGTACTTC.

The chain is built from TRBV29-1 and TRBJ2-3; D is unresolved. V lost 2 bases and J 4 bases, leaving 4 bases between the germline ends. The CDR3 runs to 11 residues. Germline loops: CDR1 SQVTM, CDR2 ANQGSEA. The CDR3 spells CSVEPPDTQYF. The CDR3 nucleotides read TGCAGCGTTGAACCACCAGATACGCAGTATTTT.

The chain joins TRBV11-3 to TRBJ2-1; perhaps D is TRBD1 or TRBD2 (7 bases each). The germline V and J ends were trimmed by 5 bases and 5 bases, with 10 bases remaining between them. Looked up from germline, CDR1 is SGHNT and CDR2 is YENEEA. This CDR3 comprises 13 residues. CDR3 coding DNA: TGTGCCAGCAGCCAGGGGGGGCACAATGAGCAGTTCTTC. This gives the protein CASSQGGHNEQFF.

The gene calls are TRBV7-9 and TRBJ2-7, with 7 bases aligning to TRBD1. The junction had 6 bases not matched to a gene; V was cut back by 5 bases and J by 2 bases. Germline V lookup: CDR1 SEHNR, CDR2 FQNEAQ (reference sequence). The CDR3 runs 14 residues. The CDR3 region is CASSLQGSPYEQYF. For the CDR3, the DNA is TGTGCCAGCAGCCTACAGGGGTCCCCCTACGAGCAGTACTTC.

V and J are TRBV4-2 and TRBJ1-4; D remains unclear. The CDR3 is made up of 14 amino acids. V gave up 0 bases and J gave up 7 bases, with 9 bases separating them. Per the germline V gene, CDR1 is LGHNA and CDR2 is YNFKEQ. In nucleotides, the CDR3 is TGTGCCAGCAGCCAAGAGGTCCCTGGTGAAAAACTGTTTTTT. It is translated as CASSQEVPGEKLFF.

This clone came up a few times. This chain uses TRBV27 with TRBJ2-3; D remains unclear. Germline CDR1 is MNHEY and CDR2 is SMNVEV (reference sequence). V was pared by 3 bases and J by 2 bases, with 12 bases between. The CDR3 sequence is 15 residues long. Written as DNA, the CDR3 is TGTGCCAGCAGTTTCGTAGGGCAATTCACAGATACGCAGTATTTT. This translates into CASSFVGQFTDTQYF.

This clone was counted a single time. This chain connects TRBV29-1 to TRBJ1-1; D uncertain. Germline values: CDR1 SQVTM, CDR2 ANQGSEA. CDR3 length equals 11 residues. Trimming took off 4 bases at V and 9 bases at J, with 12 bases between the two ends. The CDR3 is CSVGGVAQAFF. The CDR3 coding sequence is TGCAGCGTTGGGGGAGTGGCACAAGCTTTCTTT.

This clone was counted between two and nine times. CDR3 DNA sequence: TGTGCCAGCAGCTTACGGGAGGGCCAGGGGGAGCAGTTCTTC. Its translation is CASSLREGQGEQFF. The V call is TRBV11-2, the J call TRBJ2-1, with 8 bases identical to TRBD2. Germline V gene lookup returns CDR1 SGHAT and CDR2 FQNNGV. This CDR3 region has 14 residues. Germline trimming cut 2 bases from V and 10 bases from J; bases unmatched to any gene: 7.

The chain combines TRBV15 with TRBJ1-1; D is unresolved. Trimming cost V 1 base and J 5 bases, with 14 bases left between them. The CDR3 spans 15 residues. Germline CDR1 is LNHNV and CDR2 is YYDKDF (reference sequence). CDR3 coding DNA: TGTGCCACCAGCAGAGGGAGACGGGAGGCAACTGAAGCTTTCTTT. Its protein product is CATSRGRREATEAFF.

The rearrangement uses TRBV4-1 and TRBJ2-4; 13 positions agree with TRBD2. The CDR3 sequence is 16 residues long. In germline, CDR1 is MGHRA, CDR2 YSYEKL. J lost 9 bases, V lost 3 bases, and 8 bases had no gene match. CDR3 protein: CASSQTSGGTQGIQYF. The CDR3 bases are TGCGCCAGCAGCCAGACTAGCGGGGGGACCCAAGGCATTCAGTACTTC.

Remarks on this clone: This sample also contains other DNA sequences that code for the same CDR3. V gene TRBV18 combines with J gene TRBJ2-2; D not resolved. The CDR3 sequence is 13 residues long. Germline V gene lookup returns CDR1 KGHSH and CDR2 LQKENI. Trimming left V 2 bases short and J 0 bases short, with 1 base between. CDR3 DNA: TGTGCCAGCTCACCATCGAACACCGGGGAGCTGTTTTTT. It translates to CASSPSNTGELFF.

The genes are TRBV3-1 (or the pseudogene TRBV3-2) and TRBJ2-3; 7 nucleotides agree with TRBD2. The V segment lost 5 bases and the J segment 0 bases; nucleotides outside the gene matches: 5. This CDR3 spans 15 amino acids. The germline gives CDR1 LGHDT, CDR2 YNNKEL (reference sequence). Written as DNA, the CDR3 is TGTGCCAGCAGCGAAACGACTAGCAGCACAGATACGCAGTATTTT. Translating it yields CASSETTSSTDTQYF.

This clone came up a few times. The chain has TRBV9 and TRBJ2-3, with D unresolved. Trimming shortened V by 0 bases and J by 8 bases, and 10 bases separated the two germline ends. There are 13 residues in the CDR3. Germline loops: CDR1 SGDLS, CDR2 YYNGEE. CDR3 in DNA: TGTGCCAGCAGCGTAGAGGGAACGGGTACGCAGTATTTT. Its translation is CASSVEGTGTQYF. The full variable domain, rest sourced from reference TRBV9 and TRBJ2-3, is DSGVTQTPKHLITATGQRVTLRCSPRSGDLSVYWYQQSLDQGLQFLIQYYNGEERAKGNILERFSAQQFPDLHSELNLSSLELGDSALYFCASSVEGTGTQYFGPGTRLTVL.